Detailed here is one T cell receptor (beta chain). The table came from immunoSEQ multiplex PCR; TCRdb's copy has only in-frame clones and leaves some out. The profile covers under 200,000 clones, with roughly 85% appearing a single time and under 6% taken by the ten largest. This sample is part of a study of blood T cell repertoires in COVID-19. Study details: PBMCs, B-cell-depleted T cells, or T cells were the source of the cDNA or gDNA that made up the material.

CDR3 length equals 15 residues. The V and J ends lost 3 bases and 5 bases, in that order; junction bases with no gene match: 3. CDR1 is MGHRA and CDR2 is YSYEKL in the germline V gene. The sequenced sample consisted of peripheral blood. This clonotype was obtained from a woman aged 50 to 65 with COVID-19, enrolled during active disease. The rearrangement uses TRBV4-1 and TRBJ1-6; TRBD1 aligns across 8 bases. DNA of the CDR3: TGCGCCAGCAGCCAGACAGGGGACAATAATTCACCCCTCCACTTT. Protein: CASSQTGDNNSPLHF.